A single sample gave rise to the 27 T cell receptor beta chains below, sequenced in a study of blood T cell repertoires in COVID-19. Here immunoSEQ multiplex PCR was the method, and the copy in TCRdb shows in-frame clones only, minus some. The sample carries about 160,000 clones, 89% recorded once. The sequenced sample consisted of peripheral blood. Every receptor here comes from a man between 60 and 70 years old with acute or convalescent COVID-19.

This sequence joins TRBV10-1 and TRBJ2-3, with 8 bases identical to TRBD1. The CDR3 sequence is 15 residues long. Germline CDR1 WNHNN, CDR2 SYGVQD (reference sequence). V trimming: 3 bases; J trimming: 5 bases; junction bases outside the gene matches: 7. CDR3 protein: CASSEEGRGLDTQYF. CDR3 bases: TGCGCCAGCAGTGAAGAGGGCAGGGGGCTAGATACGCAGTATTTT.

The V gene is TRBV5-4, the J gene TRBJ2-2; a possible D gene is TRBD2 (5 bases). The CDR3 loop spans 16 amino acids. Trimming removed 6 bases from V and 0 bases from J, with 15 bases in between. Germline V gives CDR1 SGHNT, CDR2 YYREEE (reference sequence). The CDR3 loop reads CASKPTGLPNTGELFF. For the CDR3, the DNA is TGTGCCAGCAAACCCACGGGGTTACCGAACACCGGGGAGCTGTTTTTT.

The CDR3 DNA sequence: TGTGCCAGCAGCTTACCAGGGGCGAATGAGCAGTTCTTC. This codes for CASSLPGANEQFF. V and J are TRBV7-2 and TRBJ2-1; maybe TRBD1 (6 bases). Trimming removed 2 bases at V and 7 bases at J, with 9 bases between. The CDR3 runs 13 residues. Per the germline V gene, CDR1 is SGHTA and CDR2 is FQGNSA.

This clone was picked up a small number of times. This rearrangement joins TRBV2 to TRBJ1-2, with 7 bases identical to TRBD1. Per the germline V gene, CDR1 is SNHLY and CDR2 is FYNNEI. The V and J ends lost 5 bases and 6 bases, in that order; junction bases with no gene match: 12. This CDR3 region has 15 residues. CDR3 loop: CASSPTKDRADGYTF. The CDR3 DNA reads TGTGCCAGCAGTCCAACCAAAGACAGGGCGGATGGCTACACCTTC.

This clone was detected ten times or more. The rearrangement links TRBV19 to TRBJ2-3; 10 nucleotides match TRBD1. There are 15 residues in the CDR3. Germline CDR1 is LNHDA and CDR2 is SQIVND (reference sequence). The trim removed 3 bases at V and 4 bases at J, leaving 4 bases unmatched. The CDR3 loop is CASSIRQGAPDTQYF. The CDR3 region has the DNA TGTGCCAGTAGTATCAGACAGGGGGCCCCAGATACGCAGTATTTT.

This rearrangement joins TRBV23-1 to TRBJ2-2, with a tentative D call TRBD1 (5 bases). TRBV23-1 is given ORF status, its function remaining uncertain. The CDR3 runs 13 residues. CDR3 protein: CRRQLRRAGELFF. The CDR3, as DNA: TGCCGCCGGCAACTACGCAGGGCCGGGGAGCTGTTTTTT.

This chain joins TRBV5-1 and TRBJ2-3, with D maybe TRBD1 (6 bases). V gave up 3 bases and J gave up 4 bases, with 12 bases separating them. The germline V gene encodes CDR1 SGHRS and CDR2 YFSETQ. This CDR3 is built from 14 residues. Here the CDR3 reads CASSSWGRADTQYF. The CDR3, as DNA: TGCGCCAGCAGCTCTTGGGGGCGGGCAGATACGCAGTATTTT.

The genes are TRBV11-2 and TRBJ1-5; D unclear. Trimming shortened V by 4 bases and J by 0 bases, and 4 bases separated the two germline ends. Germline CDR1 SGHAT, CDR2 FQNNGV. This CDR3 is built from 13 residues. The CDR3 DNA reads TGTGCCAGCAGCTCATTTAGCAATCAGCCCCAGCATTTT. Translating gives CASSSFSNQPQHF.

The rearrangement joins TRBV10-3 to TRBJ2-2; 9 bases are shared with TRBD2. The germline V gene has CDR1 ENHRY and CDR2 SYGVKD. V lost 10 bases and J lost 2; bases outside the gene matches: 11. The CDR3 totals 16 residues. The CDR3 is CATASGAIINTGELFF. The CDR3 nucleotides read TGTGCCACAGCTAGCGGGGCGATAATAAACACCGGGGAGCTGTTTTTT.

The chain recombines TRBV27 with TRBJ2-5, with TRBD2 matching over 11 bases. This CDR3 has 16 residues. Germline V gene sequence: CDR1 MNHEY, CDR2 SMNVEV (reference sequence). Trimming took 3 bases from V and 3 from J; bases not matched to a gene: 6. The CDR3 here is CASSLYSGGAKETQYF. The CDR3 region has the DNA TGTGCCAGCAGTTTGTATAGCGGGGGGGCCAAAGAGACCCAGTACTTC.

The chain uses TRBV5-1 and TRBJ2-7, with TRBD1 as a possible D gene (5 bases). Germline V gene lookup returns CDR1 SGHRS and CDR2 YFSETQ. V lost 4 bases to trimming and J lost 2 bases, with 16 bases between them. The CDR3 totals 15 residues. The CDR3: CASSLRFTGPYEQYF. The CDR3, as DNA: TGCGCCAGCAGCCTACGCTTTACAGGTCCCTACGAGCAGTACTTC.

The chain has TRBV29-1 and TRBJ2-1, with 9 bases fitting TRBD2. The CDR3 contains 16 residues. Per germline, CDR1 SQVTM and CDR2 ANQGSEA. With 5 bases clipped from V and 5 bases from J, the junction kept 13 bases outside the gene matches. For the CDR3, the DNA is TGCAGCGTTCGACCACGAGCTAGCGGGGAGAACAATGAGCAGTTCTTC. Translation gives CSVRPRASGENNEQFF.

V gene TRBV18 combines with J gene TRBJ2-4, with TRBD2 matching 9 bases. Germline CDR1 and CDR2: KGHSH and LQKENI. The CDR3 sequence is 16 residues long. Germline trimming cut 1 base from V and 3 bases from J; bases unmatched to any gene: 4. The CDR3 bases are TGTGCCAGCTCACCACTGGGAGCGGGGGGCAAAAACATTCAGTACTTC. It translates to CASSPLGAGGKNIQYF.

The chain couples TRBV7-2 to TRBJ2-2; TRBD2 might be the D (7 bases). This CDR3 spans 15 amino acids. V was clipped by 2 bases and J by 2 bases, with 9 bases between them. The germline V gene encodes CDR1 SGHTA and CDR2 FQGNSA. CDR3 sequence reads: CASSLRGANTGELFF. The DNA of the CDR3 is TGTGCCAGCAGCTTACGGGGGGCAAACACCGGGGAGCTGTTTTTT.

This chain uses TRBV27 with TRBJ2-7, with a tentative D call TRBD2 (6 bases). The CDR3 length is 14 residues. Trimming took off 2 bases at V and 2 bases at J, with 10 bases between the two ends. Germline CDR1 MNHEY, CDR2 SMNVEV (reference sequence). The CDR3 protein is CASSLAGIAYEQYF. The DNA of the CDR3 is TGTGCCAGCAGTTTAGCGGGGATAGCCTACGAGCAGTACTTC.

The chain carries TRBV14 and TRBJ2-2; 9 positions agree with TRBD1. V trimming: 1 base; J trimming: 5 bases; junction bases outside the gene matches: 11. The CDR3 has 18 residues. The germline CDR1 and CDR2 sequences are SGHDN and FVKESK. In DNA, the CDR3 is TGTGCCAGCAGCCAAGGACTGGGTATACAGGGGGCTACCGGGGAGCTGTTTTTT. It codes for CASSQGLGIQGATGELFF.

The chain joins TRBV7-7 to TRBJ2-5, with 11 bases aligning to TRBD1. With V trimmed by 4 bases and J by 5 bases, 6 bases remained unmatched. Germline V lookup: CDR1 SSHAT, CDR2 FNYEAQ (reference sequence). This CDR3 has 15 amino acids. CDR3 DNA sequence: TGTGCCAGCAGCTGGACAGGGGGCGCGATTGAGACCCAGTACTTC. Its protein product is CASSWTGGAIETQYF.

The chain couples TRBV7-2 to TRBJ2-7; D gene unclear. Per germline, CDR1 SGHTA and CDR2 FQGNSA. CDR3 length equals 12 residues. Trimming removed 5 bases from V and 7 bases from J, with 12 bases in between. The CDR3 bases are TGTGCCAGCAGCCCCAGCGTATGGGAGCAGTACTTC. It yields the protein CASSPSVWEQYF.

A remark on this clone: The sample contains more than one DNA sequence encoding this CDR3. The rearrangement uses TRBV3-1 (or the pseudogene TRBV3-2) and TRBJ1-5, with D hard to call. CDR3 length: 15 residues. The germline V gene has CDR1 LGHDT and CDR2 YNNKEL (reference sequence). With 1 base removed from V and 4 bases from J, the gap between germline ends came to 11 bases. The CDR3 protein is CASSQGPSGNQPQHF. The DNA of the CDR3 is TGTGCCAGCAGCCAAGGCCCGAGCGGGAATCAGCCCCAGCATTTT.

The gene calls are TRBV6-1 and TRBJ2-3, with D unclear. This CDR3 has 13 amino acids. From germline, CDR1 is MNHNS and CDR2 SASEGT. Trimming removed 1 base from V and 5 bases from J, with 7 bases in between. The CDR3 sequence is CASSEGRGDTQYF. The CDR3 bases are TGTGCCAGCAGTGAAGGGCGAGGAGATACGCAGTATTTT.

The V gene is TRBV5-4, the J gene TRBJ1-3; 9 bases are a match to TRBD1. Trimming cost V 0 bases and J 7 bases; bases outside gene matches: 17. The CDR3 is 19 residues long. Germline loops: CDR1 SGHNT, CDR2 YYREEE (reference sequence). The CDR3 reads CASSLARGRGQGLGNTIYF. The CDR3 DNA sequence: TGTGCCAGCAGCTTGGCCAGAGGGCGGGGACAGGGTTTGGGGAACACCATATATTTT. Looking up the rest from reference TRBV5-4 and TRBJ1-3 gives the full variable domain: ETGVTQSPTHLIKTRGQQVTLRCSSQSGHNTVSWYQQALGQGPQFIFQYYREEENGRGNFPPRFSGLQFPNYSSELNVNALELDDSALYLCASSLARGRGQGLGNTIYFGEGSWLTVV.

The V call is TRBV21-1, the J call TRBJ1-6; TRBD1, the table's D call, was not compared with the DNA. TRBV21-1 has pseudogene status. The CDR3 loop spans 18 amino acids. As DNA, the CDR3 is TGTGCCAGCAGCAAAATGGAGACAGAGGTATGGCAAGGCCCACCCCTCCACTTT. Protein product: CASSKMETEVWQGPPLHF.

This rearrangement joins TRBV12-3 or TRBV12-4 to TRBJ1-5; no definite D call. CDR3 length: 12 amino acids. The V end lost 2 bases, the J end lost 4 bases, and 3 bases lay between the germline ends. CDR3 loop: CASSLRNQPQHF. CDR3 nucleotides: TGTGCCAGCAGTTTACGGAATCAGCCCCAGCATTTT.

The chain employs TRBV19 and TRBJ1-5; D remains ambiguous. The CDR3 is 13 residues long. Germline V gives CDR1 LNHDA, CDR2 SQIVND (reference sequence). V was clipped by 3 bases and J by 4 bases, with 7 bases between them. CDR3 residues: CASSMSGNQPQHF. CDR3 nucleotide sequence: TGTGCCAGTAGTATGTCGGGGAATCAGCCCCAGCATTTT. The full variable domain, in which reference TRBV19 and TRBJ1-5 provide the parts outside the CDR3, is DGGITQSPKYLFRKEGQNVTLSCEQNLNHDAMYWYRQDPGQGLRLIYYSQIVNDFQKGDIAEGYSVSREKKESFPLTVTSAQKNPTAFYLCASSMSGNQPQHFGDGTRLSIL.

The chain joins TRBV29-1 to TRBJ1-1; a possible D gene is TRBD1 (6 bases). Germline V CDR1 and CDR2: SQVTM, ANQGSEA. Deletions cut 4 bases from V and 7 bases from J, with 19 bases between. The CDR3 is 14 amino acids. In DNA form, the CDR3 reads TGCAGCGTTGGCCGCCGACAGGCGCCGGGTGAAGCTTTCTTT. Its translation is CSVGRRQAPGEAFF.

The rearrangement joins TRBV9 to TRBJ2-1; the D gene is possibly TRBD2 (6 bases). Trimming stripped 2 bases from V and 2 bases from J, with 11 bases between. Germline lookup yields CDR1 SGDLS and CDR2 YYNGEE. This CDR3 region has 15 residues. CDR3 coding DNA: TGTGCCAGCAGCGTGTCTAGCGAACCCTACAATGAGCAGTTCTTC. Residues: CASSVSSEPYNEQFF. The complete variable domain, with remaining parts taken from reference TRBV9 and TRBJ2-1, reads DSGVTQTPKHLITATGQRVTLRCSPRSGDLSVYWYQQSLDQGLQFLIQYYNGEERAKGNILERFSAQQFPDLHSELNLSSLELGDSALYFCASSVSSEPYNEQFFGPGTRLTVL.

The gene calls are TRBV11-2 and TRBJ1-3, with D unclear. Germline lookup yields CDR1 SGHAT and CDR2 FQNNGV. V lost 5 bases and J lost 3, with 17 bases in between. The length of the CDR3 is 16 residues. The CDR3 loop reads CASSQAPRGGGNTIYF. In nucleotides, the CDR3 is TGTGCCAGCAGCCAGGCCCCCCGGGGTGGTGGAAACACCATATATTTT.